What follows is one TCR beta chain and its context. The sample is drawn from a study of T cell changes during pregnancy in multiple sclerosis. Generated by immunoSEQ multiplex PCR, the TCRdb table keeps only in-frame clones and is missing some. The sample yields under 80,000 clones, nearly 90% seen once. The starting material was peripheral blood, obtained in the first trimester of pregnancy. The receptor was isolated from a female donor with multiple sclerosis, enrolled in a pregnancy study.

CDR3 bases: TGTGCCAGCAGCCTCGGACAGCTCAAACTGTTTTTT. This translates into CASSLGQLKLFF. The chain uses TRBV5-6 and TRBJ1-4; possible D gene TRBD1, 6 bases. The germline V gene encodes CDR1 SGHDT and CDR2 YYEEEE. Trimming pared 4 bases from V and 11 bases from J, leaving 12 bases between. The CDR3 runs 12 residues.